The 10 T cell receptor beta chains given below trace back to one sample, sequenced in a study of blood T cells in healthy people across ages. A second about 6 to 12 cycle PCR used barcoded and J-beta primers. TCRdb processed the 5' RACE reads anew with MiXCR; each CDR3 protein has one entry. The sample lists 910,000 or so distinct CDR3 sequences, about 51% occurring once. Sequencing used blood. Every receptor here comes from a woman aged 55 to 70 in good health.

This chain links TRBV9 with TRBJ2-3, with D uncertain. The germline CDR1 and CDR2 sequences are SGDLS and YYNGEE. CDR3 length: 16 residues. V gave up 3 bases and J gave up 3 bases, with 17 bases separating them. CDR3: CASSATSGYRTDTQYF. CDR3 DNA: TGTGCCAGCAGCGCAACTTCCGGGTATAGAACAGATACGCAGTATTTT.

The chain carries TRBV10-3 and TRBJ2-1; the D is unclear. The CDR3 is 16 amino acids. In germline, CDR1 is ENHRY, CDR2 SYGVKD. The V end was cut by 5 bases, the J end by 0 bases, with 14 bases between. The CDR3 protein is CAISKAAPSSYNEQFF. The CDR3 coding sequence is TGTGCCATCAGTAAGGCTGCACCAAGCTCCTACAATGAGCAGTTCTTC.

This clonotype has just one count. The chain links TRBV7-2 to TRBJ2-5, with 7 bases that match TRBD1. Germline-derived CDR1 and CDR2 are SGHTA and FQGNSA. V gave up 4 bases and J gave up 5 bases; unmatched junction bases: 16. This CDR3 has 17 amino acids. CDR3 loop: CASSYQLDRVKWETQYF. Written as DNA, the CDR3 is TGTGCCAGCAGCTACCAACTCGACAGGGTTAAGTGGGAGACCCAGTACTTC.

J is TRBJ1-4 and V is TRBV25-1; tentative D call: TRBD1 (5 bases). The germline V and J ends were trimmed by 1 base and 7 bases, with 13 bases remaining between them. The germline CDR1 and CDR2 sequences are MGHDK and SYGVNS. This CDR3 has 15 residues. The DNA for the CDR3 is TGTGCCAGCAGTGAATCGGCAGGGAAGGTTGAAAAACTGTTTTTT. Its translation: CASSESAGKVEKLFF.

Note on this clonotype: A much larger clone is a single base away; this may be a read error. CDR3 coding DNA: TGTGCCAGCAGCCAACCCCCCTACGAGCAGTACTTC. Its protein is CASSQPPYEQYF. The J gene is TRBJ2-7, the V gene TRBV4-2; D is unclear. Trimming left V 2 bases short and J 2 bases short, with 4 bases between. The CDR3 has 12 residues. Germline values: CDR1 LGHNA, CDR2 YNFKEQ.

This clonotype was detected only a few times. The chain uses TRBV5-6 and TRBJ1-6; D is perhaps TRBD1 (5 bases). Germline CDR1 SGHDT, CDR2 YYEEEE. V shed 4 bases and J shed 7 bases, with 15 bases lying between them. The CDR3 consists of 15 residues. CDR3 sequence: CASSPLAGTNSPLHF. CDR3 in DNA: TGTGCCAGCAGCCCTCTTGCGGGGACGAATTCACCCCTCCACTTT.

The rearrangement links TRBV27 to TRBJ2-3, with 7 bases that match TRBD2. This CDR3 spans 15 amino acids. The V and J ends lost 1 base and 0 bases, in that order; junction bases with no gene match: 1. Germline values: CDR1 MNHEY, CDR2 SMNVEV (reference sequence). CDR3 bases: TGTGCCAGCAGTTTATGGCGGGGGAGCACAGATACGCAGTATTTT. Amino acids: CASSLWRGSTDTQYF.

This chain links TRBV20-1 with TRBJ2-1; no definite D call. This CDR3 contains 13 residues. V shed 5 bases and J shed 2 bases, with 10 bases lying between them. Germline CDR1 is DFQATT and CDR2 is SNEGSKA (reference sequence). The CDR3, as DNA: TGCAGTGCTCTCCGAAGAACCTACAATGAGCAGTTCTTC. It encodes CSALRRTYNEQFF.

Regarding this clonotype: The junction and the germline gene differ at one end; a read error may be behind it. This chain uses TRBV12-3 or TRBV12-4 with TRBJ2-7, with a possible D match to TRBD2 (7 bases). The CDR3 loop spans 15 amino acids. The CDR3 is CASSLFGGPSDEQYF. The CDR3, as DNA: TGTGCCAGCAGTTTATTCGGGGGGCCCTCCGACGAGCAGTACTTC.

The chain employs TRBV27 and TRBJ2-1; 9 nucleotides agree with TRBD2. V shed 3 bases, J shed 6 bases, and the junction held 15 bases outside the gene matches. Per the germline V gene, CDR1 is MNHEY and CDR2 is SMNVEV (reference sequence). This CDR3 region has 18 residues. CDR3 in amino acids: CASSFRRGSGSSGNEQFF. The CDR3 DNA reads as TGTGCCAGCAGTTTTCGACGGGGTAGCGGGAGTTCGGGCAATGAGCAGTTCTTC.